The clone carrying this TCR beta chain was counted ten times or more. What it binds is unknown. The authors used template switching to add a universal primer site and gave cDNA unique molecular identifiers. One entry per CDR3 protein, called by TCRdb with MiXCR from the 5' RACE reads. Among 310,000 or so distinct CDR3 sequences listed, 8% to 9% were seen once. The CDR3 has 15 amino acids. V shed 0 bases, J shed 3 bases, and the junction held 5 bases outside the gene matches. Germline CDR1 and CDR2: SGHRS and YFSETQ. The sample is drawn from a study of identical twins. Regarding the study as a whole: Beta out-of-frame twin sharing showed a weaker excess.

This sample was shared with a second study, whose subject was yellow fever vaccine responses in identical twins.

The genes are TRBV5-1 and TRBJ2-7; 8 nucleotides line up with TRBD2. The origin of this receptor is a woman aged 18-29 years in good health. Input material: memory (CD45RO+) T cells sorted from blood. In DNA form, the CDR3 reads TGCGCCAGCAGCTTGGAGGCGGGAGGACTCTACGAGCAGTACTTC. It specifies CASSLEAGGLYEQYF.